This TCR beta chain came from a study of blood T cell repertoires in COVID-19. Across the whole study: COVID-19 samples, acute and convalescent, were from the United States, Italy and Spain. The analysed material was cDNA or gDNA that came from T cells, B-cell-depleted T cells, or PBMCs.

Methods used by the authors: Estimation of nucleated cell counts was performed using reference gene primer amplification. The method was immunoSEQ multiplex PCR; TCRdb's version includes in-frame clones alone and lacks a portion of them. The DNA was the basis for D and trimming; V, J and clone size are from that table. Counted here are 250,000 to 300,000 clones, 80% to 85% occurring once; the ten biggest clones make up 4.2%. Trimming pared 2 bases from V and 4 bases from J, leaving 14 bases between. Germline-derived CDR1 and CDR2 are LGHDT and YNNKEL (reference sequence). The CDR3 loop spans 15 amino acids.

V and J are TRBV3-1 (or the pseudogene TRBV3-2) and TRBJ2-5, with D possibly being TRBD2 (6 bases). The sequenced material came from peripheral blood. This TCR was recovered from a man between 60 and 75 years old with acute or convalescent COVID-19. CDR3 in amino acids: CASSQRGASAETQYF. In DNA form, the CDR3 reads TGTGCCAGCAGCCAAAGAGGGGCTAGCGCAGAGACCCAGTACTTC.